The source of this T cell receptor (beta chain) is a study of cytomegalovirus exposure and HLA in healthy donors. Trimming cost V 5 bases and J 7 bases, with 9 bases left between them. CDR3 length: 12 amino acids. Germline V CDR1 and CDR2: SGHAT, FQNNGV. Assay: immunoSEQ multiplex PCR; the TCRdb copy retains only in-frame clones and omits some. Altogether 160,000 or so clones are present, around 90% being singletons, with the ten largest covering 2.5% to 3%. Sequencing used PBMCs. The chain couples TRBV11-2 to TRBJ2-1; tentatively, D is TRBD2 (5 bases). This TCR was sampled from a man between 18 and 29 years old in good health and CMV-seronegative. The CDR3 here is CASSRRANEQFF. In nucleotides, the CDR3 is TGTGCCAGCAGCCGGCGGGCAAATGAGCAGTTCTTC.